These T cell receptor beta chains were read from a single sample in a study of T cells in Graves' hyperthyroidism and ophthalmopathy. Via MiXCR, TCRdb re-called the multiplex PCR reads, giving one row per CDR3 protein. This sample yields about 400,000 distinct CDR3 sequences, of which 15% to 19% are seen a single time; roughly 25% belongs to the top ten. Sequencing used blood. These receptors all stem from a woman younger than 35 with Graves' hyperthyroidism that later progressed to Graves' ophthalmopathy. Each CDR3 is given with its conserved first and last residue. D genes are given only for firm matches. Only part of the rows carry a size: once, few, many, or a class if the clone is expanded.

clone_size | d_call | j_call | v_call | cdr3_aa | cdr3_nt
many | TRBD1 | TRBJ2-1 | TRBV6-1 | CASSFRDRTSYNEQFF | TGTGCCAGCAGTTTCCGGGACAGGACCTCCTACAATGAGCAGTTCTTC
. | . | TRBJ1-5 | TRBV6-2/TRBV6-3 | CASSDLGYQPQHF | TGTGCCAGCAGTGATCTGGGCTATCAGCCCCAGCATTTT
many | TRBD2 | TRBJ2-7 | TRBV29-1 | CSVELSGIHEQYF | TGCAGCGTTGAACTGAGCGGGATCCACGAGCAGTACTTC
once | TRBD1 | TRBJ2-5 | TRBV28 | CASSPPGTGGDGETQYF | TGTGCCAGCAGTCCCCCCGGGACAGGTGGCGATGGAGAGACCCAGTACTTC
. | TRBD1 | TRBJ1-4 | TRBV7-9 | CASSPPVGGAEKLFF | TGTGCCAGCAGCCCCCCGGTAGGGGGCGCTGAAAAACTGTTTTTT
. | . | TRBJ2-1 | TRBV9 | CASSVRLEVNEQFF | TGTGCCAGCAGCGTGAGACTAGAAGTCAACGAGCAGTTCTTC
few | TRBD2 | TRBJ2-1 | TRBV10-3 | CAISAPRTSRSLWNEQFF | TGTGCCATCAGTGCCCCAAGGACTAGCAGATCCTTGTGGAATGAGCAGTTCTTC
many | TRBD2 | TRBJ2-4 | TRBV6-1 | CASSPWEGAKNIQYF | TGTGCCAGCAGTCCTTGGGAGGGGGCCAAAAACATTCAGTACTTC
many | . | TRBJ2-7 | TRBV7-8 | CASSLARPSGTYEQYF | TGTGCCAGCAGCTTAGCGAGGCCCTCGGGCACCTACGAGCAGTACTTC
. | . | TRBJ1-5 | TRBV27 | CASSYSGSNQPQHF | TGTGCCAGCAGTTATTCAGGGAGCAATCAGCCCCAGCATTTT
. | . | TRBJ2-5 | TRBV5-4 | CASSSGDSKETQYF | TGTGCCAGCAGCTCGGGGGACAGCAAAGAGACCCAGTACTTC
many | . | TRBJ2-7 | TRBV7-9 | CASSPPDVGIPLLSYEQYF | TGTGCCAGCAGCCCGCCAGATGTAGGAATCCCCCTTCTTTCCTACGAGCAGTACTTC
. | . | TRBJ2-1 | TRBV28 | CASSFFRVDYNEQFF | TGTGCCAGCAGTTTCTTCAGGGTGGACTACAATGAGCAGTTCTTC
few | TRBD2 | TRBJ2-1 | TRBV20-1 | CSARAHRAGDSNEQFF | TGCAGTGCTAGAGCCCACCGAGCGGGAGATTCCAATGAGCAGTTCTTC
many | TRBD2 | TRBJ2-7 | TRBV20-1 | CSASRGRAGLGEQYF | TGCAGTGCTAGTCGCGGGAGGGCCGGATTAGGCGAGCAGTACTTC
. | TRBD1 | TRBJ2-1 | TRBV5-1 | CASSLEGPRGFLDEQFF | TGCGCCAGCAGCTTGGAAGGGCCCAGGGGGTTTTTGGACGAGCAGTTCTTC